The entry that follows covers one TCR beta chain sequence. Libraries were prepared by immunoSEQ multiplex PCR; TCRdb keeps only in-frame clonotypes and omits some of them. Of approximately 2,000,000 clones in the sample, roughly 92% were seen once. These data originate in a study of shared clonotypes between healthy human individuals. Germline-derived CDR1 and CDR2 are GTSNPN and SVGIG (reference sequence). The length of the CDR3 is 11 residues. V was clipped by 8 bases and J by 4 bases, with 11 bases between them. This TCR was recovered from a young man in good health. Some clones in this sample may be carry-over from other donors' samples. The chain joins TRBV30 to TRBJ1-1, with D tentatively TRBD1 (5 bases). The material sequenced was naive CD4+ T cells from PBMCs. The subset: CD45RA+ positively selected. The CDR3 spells CAAKGFTEAFF. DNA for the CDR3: TGTGCCGCCAAGGGGTTCACTGAAGCTTTCTTT.